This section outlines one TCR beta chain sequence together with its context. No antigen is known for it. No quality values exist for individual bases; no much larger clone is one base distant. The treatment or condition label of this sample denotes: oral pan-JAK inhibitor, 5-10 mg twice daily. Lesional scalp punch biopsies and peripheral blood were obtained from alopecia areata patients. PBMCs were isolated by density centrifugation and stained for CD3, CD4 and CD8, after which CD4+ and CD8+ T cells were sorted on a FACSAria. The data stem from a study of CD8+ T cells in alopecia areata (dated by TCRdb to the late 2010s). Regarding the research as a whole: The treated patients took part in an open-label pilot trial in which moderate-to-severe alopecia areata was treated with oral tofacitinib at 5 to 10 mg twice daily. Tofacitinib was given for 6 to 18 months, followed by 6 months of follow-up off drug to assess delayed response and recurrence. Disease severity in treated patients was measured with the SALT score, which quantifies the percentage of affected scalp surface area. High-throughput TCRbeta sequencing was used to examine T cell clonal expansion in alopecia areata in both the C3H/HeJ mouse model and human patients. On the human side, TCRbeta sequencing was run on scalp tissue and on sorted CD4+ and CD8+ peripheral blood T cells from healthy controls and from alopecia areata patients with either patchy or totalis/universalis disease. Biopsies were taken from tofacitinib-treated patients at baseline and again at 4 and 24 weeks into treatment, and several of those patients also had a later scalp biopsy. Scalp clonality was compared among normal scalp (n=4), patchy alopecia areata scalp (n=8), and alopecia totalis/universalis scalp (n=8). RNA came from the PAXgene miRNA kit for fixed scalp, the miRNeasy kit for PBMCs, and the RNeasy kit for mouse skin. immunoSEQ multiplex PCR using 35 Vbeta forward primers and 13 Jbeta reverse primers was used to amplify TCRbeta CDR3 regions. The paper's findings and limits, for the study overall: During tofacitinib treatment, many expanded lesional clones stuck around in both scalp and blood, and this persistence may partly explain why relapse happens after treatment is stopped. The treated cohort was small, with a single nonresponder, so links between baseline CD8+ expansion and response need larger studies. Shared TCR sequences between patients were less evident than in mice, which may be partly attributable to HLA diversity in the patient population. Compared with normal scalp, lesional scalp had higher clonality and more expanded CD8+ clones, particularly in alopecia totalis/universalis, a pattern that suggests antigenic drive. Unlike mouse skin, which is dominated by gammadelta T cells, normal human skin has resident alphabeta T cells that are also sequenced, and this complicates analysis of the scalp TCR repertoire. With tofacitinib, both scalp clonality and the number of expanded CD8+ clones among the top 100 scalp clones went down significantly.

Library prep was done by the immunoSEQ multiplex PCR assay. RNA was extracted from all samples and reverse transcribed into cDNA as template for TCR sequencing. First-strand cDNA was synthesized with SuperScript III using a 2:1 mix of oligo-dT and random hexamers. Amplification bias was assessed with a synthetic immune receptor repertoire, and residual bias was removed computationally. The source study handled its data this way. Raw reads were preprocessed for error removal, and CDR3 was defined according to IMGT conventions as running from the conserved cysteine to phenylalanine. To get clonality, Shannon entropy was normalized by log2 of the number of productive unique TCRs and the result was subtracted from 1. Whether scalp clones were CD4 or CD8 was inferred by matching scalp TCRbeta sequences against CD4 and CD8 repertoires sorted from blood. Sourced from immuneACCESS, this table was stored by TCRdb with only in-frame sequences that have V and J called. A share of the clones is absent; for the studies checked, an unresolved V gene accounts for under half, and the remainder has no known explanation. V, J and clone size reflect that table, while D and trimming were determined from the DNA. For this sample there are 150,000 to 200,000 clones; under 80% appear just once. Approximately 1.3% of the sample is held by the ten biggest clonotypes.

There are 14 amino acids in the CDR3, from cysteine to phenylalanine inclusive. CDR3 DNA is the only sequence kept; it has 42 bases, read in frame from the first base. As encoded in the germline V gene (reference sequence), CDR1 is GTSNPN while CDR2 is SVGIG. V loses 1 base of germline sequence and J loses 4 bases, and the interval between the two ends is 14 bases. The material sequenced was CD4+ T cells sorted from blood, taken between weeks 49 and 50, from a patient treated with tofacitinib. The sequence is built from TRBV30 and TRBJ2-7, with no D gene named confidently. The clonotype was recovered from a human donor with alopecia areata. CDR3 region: CAWSAGGMWYEQYF. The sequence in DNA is TGTGCCTGGAGTGCGGGTGGGATGTGGTACGAGCAGTACTTC.